Reported below is one T cell receptor beta chain. This record comes from a study of blood T cell repertoires in COVID-19. In the study overall: Sites across the United States, Italy and Spain contributed samples from acute and convalescent COVID-19.

CDR1 GTSNPN and CDR2 SVGIG come from the germline V gene (reference sequence). The V end lost 8 bases, the J end lost 1 base, and 8 bases lay between the germline ends. The CDR3 length is 11 residues. Original data processing: Amplified reference gene primers provided the basis for estimating nucleated cell counts. Here immunoSEQ multiplex PCR was the method, and the copy in TCRdb shows in-frame clones only, minus some. That table gives V, J and clone size, and the DNA gave D and trimming. The sample yields 200,000 to 250,000 clones, around 89% seen once. Individuals aged roughly 18 to 95 years were recruited from fewer than 30 US areas.

The receptor comes from a man younger than 40 who had been exposed to COVID-19. The specimen sequenced was PBMCs or T cells enriched from blood (not recorded which). The rearrangement links TRBV30 to TRBJ1-1; D not certain. The CDR3 nucleotides are TGTGCCAGACGACAGAACACTGAAGCTTTCTTT. Translating gives CARRQNTEAFF.